The sequence of this T cell receptor (beta chain) was determined in a study of OX40 agonist ivuxolimab in advanced cancers. Study in general: Across the patients, intravenous ivuxolimab was delivered every 2 weeks at 0.01 to 10 mg/kg. Patients achieving partial responses numbered three: one hepatocellular carcinoma case and two cutaneous melanoma cases.

CDR3 length: 16 residues. V lost 4 bases to trimming and J lost 2 bases; unmatched junction nucleotides: 8. Germline lookup yields CDR1 SGDLS and CDR2 YYNGEE. With respect to this clone: The antigen is unknown.

The assay was immunoSEQ multiplex PCR, and TCRdb's table has in-frame clones only and misses some. The data contain more than 45,000 clones, over 85% of them seen just once; the ten biggest clones take up under 55%. General study results and limits: The study observed clonal expansion of CD4+ and CD8+ blood T cells by week 6 at 0.1 to 3.0 mg/kg. Averaged across samples, CD8+ T cells carried more expanded clones than CD4+ did.

The receptor comes from an adult with an advanced solid tumor such as melanoma, head and neck, liver or kidney cancer. The sample here was CD4+ or CD8+ T cells sorted from blood, taken in a trial of the OX40 agonist ivuxolimab. V and J are TRBV9 and TRBJ2-3; 9 bases are a match to TRBD2. CDR3 sequence (DNA): TGTGCCAGCAGCCCCTACGGGACTAGCCACACAGATACGCAGTATTTT. As protein: CASSPYGTSHTDTQYF.